These 25 T cell receptor beta chains originate from one sample sequenced in a study of blood T cell repertoires in COVID-19. Data came from immunoSEQ multiplex PCR; TCRdb stores just in-frame clones and leaves some out. The sample includes some 290,000 clones, around 87% seen only once; the top ten take around 0.98%. Specimen: peripheral blood. The receptor source for this set is a middle-aged woman with COVID-19, enrolled during active disease.

The rearrangement joins TRBV28 to TRBJ1-2, with a weak D call TRBD1 (6 bases). V was shortened by 4 bases and J by 5 bases, with 8 bases between the two germline ends. Germline lookup yields CDR1 MDHEN and CDR2 SYDVKM. The CDR3 runs to 12 residues. For the CDR3, the DNA is TGTGCCAGCAGTTCAGGGGAGTATGGCTACACCTTC. Protein product: CASSSGEYGYTF.

CDR3 in amino acids: CASSGRLGGDTQYF. The CDR3 DNA follows: TGTGCCAGCAGCGGCAGGCTAGGGGGCGATACGCAGTATTTT. The chain combines TRBV7-3 with TRBJ2-3; 7 nucleotides agree with TRBD1. Trimming at V came to 5 bases and at J to 6 bases, leaving 8 bases not matched to a gene. The CDR3 contains 14 residues. Germline-derived CDR1 and CDR2 are SGHTA and FQGTGA.

Here the CDR3 reads CASSFGVGDTEAFF. CDR3 in DNA: TGTGCCAGCAGCTTCGGGGTAGGTGACACTGAAGCTTTCTTT. This rearrangement joins TRBV7-9 to TRBJ1-1; D gene uncertain. With 3 bases removed from V and 3 bases from J, the gap between germline ends came to 11 bases. This CDR3 spans 14 amino acids. The V gene's germline CDR1 is SEHNR and CDR2 FQNEAQ (reference sequence).

V and J are TRBV14 and TRBJ1-4; TRBD1 might be the D (5 bases). Germline loops: CDR1 SGHDN, CDR2 FVKESK. V shed 0 bases and J shed 7 bases, with 12 bases lying between them. The CDR3 extends over 15 amino acids. CDR3 protein: CASSQDLGGVEKLFF. The DNA for the CDR3 is TGTGCCAGCAGCCAAGATCTGGGGGGGGTTGAAAAACTGTTTTTT.

This clone has just one count. The CDR3 loop reads CATSRGGPSQETQYF. CDR3 sequence (DNA): TGTGCCACCAGCAGAGGGGGGCCCTCCCAAGAGACCCAGTACTTC. The V call is TRBV15, the J call TRBJ2-5; D may be TRBD1 (6 bases). The CDR3 spans 15 residues. CDR1 is LNHNV and CDR2 is YYDKDF in the germline V gene (reference sequence). V lost 1 base to trimming and J lost 1 base, with 10 bases between them.

The rearrangement uses TRBV4-2 and TRBJ2-2, with TRBD1 identical over 7 bases. The CDR3 runs 15 residues. CDR1 and CDR2 from the germline V gene are LGHNA and YNFKEQ. Trimming cost V 0 bases and J 7 bases; bases outside gene matches: 5. The CDR3 coding sequence is TGTGCCAGCAGCCAAGAGGGCAGGGGGAACGGGGAGCTGTTTTTT. It encodes CASSQEGRGNGELFF.

V is TRBV25-1 and J is TRBJ2-5, with D possibly matching TRBD1 (5 bases). Germline V gene data show CDR1 as MGHDK and CDR2 as SYGVNS. V was clipped by 2 bases and J by 0 bases, with 13 bases between them. This CDR3 region has 16 residues. The CDR3 DNA reads as TGTGCCAGCAGTGAAATGACAGATTGGTACCAAGAGACCCAGTACTTC. This codes for CASSEMTDWYQETQYF.

This rearrangement joins TRBV28 to TRBJ1-5; D gene ambiguous. Germline V gives CDR1 MDHEN, CDR2 SYDVKM. Trimming took 2 bases from V and 2 from J, leaving 10 bases between them. The CDR3 consists of 15 residues. Here the CDR3 reads CASSLALAGNQPQHF. As DNA, the CDR3 is TGTGCCAGCAGTTTAGCCCTGGCGGGCAATCAGCCCCAGCATTTT. Full variable domain (remainder filled in from reference TRBV28 and TRBJ1-5): DVKVTQSSRYLVKRTGEKVFLECVQDMDHENMFWYRQDPGLGLRLIYFSYDVKMKEKGDIPEGYSVSREKKERFSLILESASTNQTSMYLCASSLALAGNQPQHFGDGTRLSIL.

The chain joins TRBV4-3 to TRBJ1-5; D not resolved. Trimming cost V 0 bases and J 7 bases, with 7 bases left between them. CDR1 and CDR2 from the germline V gene are LGHNA and YSLEER. This CDR3 comprises 13 residues. The CDR3 is CASSQDEGQPQHF. In nucleotides, the CDR3 is TGCGCCAGCAGCCAAGATGAGGGCCAGCCCCAGCATTTT.

J is TRBJ1-6 and V is TRBV28, with 7 bases lining up with TRBD1. The CDR3 contains 21 residues. The germline V gene has CDR1 MDHEN and CDR2 SYDVKM. Unmatched junction bases numbered 18, after V lost 4 bases and J lost 0 bases. CDR3 loop: CASSSHSVQGQIGSYNSPLHF. The CDR3 DNA follows: TGTGCCAGCAGTTCCCATTCAGTACAGGGGCAAATCGGCTCCTATAATTCACCCCTCCACTTT.

The chain joins TRBV5-1 to TRBJ1-1; TRBD1 aligns across 7 bases. In germline, CDR1 is SGHRS, CDR2 YFSETQ. V lost 3 bases and J lost 4; bases outside the gene matches: 3. The CDR3 covers 13 residues. Here the CDR3 reads CASSSSGGTEAFF. The CDR3 DNA is TGCGCCAGCAGCTCCTCAGGGGGCACTGAAGCTTTCTTT.

This rearrangement joins TRBV4-3 to TRBJ2-7; TRBD1 agrees at 7 bases. V shed 2 bases and J 5 bases; nucleotides not matched to a gene: 6. CDR1 LGHNA and CDR2 YSLEER come from the germline V gene. CDR3 length: 14 residues. CDR3 bases: TGCGCCAGCAGCCAATTAACAGGGGTCCACGAGCAGTACTTC. This encodes CASSQLTGVHEQYF.

The chain couples TRBV19 to TRBJ2-7; TRBD1 is a possible D gene (5 bases). V shed 5 bases and J shed 1 base, with 12 bases lying between them. The germline gives CDR1 LNHDA, CDR2 SQIVND (reference sequence). This CDR3 contains 14 residues. The chain's CDR3 is CASSPQRGSYEQYF. In DNA, the CDR3 is TGTGCCAGTAGTCCCCAAAGGGGTTCCTACGAGCAGTACTTC. Filled out from reference TRBV19 and TRBJ2-7, the complete variable domain reads DGGITQSPKYLFRKEGQNVTLSCEQNLNHDAMYWYRQDPGQGLRLIYYSQIVNDFQKGDIAEGYSVSREKKESFPLTVTSAQKNPTAFYLCASSPQRGSYEQYFGPGTRLTVT.

The rearrangement uses TRBV28 and TRBJ2-4, with 7 positions matching TRBD1. The V segment lost 5 bases and the J segment 9 bases; nucleotides outside the gene matches: 7. The CDR3 is made up of 13 amino acids. Germline CDR1 reads MDHEN; CDR2 reads SYDVKM. The CDR3 protein is CASSVRQGSIQYF. CDR3 nucleotide sequence: TGTGCCAGCAGTGTGCGACAGGGAAGCATTCAGTACTTC.

The V and J genes are TRBV28 and TRBJ2-7; D perhaps matches TRBD1 (5 bases). Germline V lookup: CDR1 MDHEN, CDR2 SYDVKM. Between the trimmed V and J ends, which lost 5 bases and 2 bases, there was a span of 10 bases. The CDR3 runs to 13 residues. The CDR3 DNA reads TGTGCCAGCAGTGGGGCGTTTACCTACGAGCAGTACTTC. This codes for CASSGAFTYEQYF.

The rearrangement links TRBV7-3 to TRBJ2-3; 7 bases line up with TRBD2. V trimming: 5 bases; J trimming: 3 bases; junction bases outside the gene matches: 5. The germline gives CDR1 SGHTA, CDR2 FQGTGA. The CDR3 extends over 14 amino acids. As DNA, the CDR3 is TGTGCCAGCAGCCAACTAGCGCAGACAGATACGCAGTATTTT. This translates into CASSQLAQTDTQYF.

The chain joins TRBV6-2 or TRBV6-3 to TRBJ2-1; 8 bases line up with TRBD1. J lost 7 bases, V lost 6 bases, and 11 bases had no gene match. Germline CDR1 and CDR2: MNHEY and SVGEGT. The CDR3 is 15 residues long. The CDR3 reads CASSPLARGLNEQFF. CDR3 bases: TGTGCCAGCAGCCCCCTCGCCAGGGGGCTAAATGAGCAGTTCTTC.

This clone turned up a few times. The chain carries TRBV5-1 and TRBJ2-5, with D perhaps TRBD2 (6 bases). Trimming took 0 bases from V and 5 from J, leaving 8 bases between them. This CDR3 has 13 amino acids. CDR1 SGHRS and CDR2 YFSETQ come from the germline V gene. CDR3 nucleotide sequence: TGCGCCAGCAGCTTGGGGGCGGGGGAGACCCAGTACTTC. Translating it yields CASSLGAGETQYF.

The chain joins TRBV6-5 to TRBJ1-2, with D tentatively TRBD1 (5 bases). This CDR3 spans 14 amino acids. The V gene's germline CDR1 is MNHEY and CDR2 SVGAGI. Trimming pared 7 bases from V and 8 bases from J, leaving 20 bases between. Written as DNA, the CDR3 is TGTGCCAGCAAACAGGACGTCTTTTTTGGAGGCTACACCTTC. Residues: CASKQDVFFGGYTF.

The genes are TRBV7-6 and TRBJ2-5, with TRBD2 identical over 8 bases. The V and J ends lost 5 bases and 5 bases, in that order; junction bases with no gene match: 13. Germline V gene lookup returns CDR1 SGHVS and CDR2 FNYEAQ. There are 16 residues in the CDR3. CDR3 sequence (DNA): TGTGCCAGCAGCCCCACGGACGGGAGGGCCGGGGAGACCCAGTACTTC. This encodes CASSPTDGRAGETQYF.

V gene TRBV9 combines with J gene TRBJ2-2, with a possible D match to TRBD1 (5 bases). The V end lost 2 bases, the J end lost 7 bases, and 15 bases lay between the germline ends. This CDR3 comprises 15 residues. CDR1 is SGDLS, CDR2 YYNGEE, per germline. CDR3 bases: TGTGCCAGCAGCGTGGCGACAGAATCCTTCGGGGAGCTGTTTTTT. Translating it yields CASSVATESFGELFF.

This clone appeared a single time. The rearrangement links TRBV5-1 to TRBJ2-5, with 9 nucleotides matching TRBD2. This CDR3 is built from 13 residues. The germline gives CDR1 SGHRS, CDR2 YFSETQ. The ends lost 7 bases at V and 2 bases at J; junction bases unmatched: 3. CDR3 region: CASQTSGQETQYF. In DNA form, the CDR3 reads TGCGCCAGCCAGACTAGCGGACAAGAGACCCAGTACTTC.

The gene calls are TRBV28 and TRBJ2-7; no clear D. The CDR3 is 12 residues long. CDR1 and CDR2 (germline): MDHEN, SYDVKM. V lost 3 bases, J lost 3 bases, and 6 bases lay in between. Written as DNA, the CDR3 is TGTGCCAGCAGTTTTAACTTCTACGAGCAGTACTTC. It encodes CASSFNFYEQYF.

The CDR3 sequence is CASSPIRDRGRFTEAFF. Written as DNA, the CDR3 is TGTGCCAGTAGCCCTATAAGGGACAGGGGGCGGTTCACTGAAGCTTTCTTT. This chain joins TRBV19 and TRBJ1-1, with TRBD1 identical over 12 bases. The CDR3 has 17 amino acids. V gave up 6 bases and J gave up 4 bases; unmatched junction bases: 12. Germline V CDR1 and CDR2: LNHDA, SQIVND (reference sequence). Full variable domain (outside the CDR3, taken from reference TRBV19 and TRBJ1-1): DGGITQSPKYLFRKEGQNVTLSCEQNLNHDAMYWYRQDPGQGLRLIYYSQIVNDFQKGDIAEGYSVSREKKESFPLTVTSAQKNPTAFYLCASSPIRDRGRFTEAFFGQGTRLTVV.

This chain connects TRBV7-8 to TRBJ2-7, with 8 positions matching TRBD2. The CDR3 consists of 15 residues. Germline CDR1 reads SGHVS; CDR2 reads FQNEAQ. V shed 4 bases and J 0 bases; nucleotides not matched to a gene: 5. The DNA of the CDR3 is TGTGCCAGCAGCTCGGGGGGGTCCTACTCCTACGAGCAGTACTTC. Protein product: CASSSGGSYSYEQYF.